This TCR beta chain is drawn from a study of T cells in Graves' hyperthyroidism and ophthalmopathy. Study-wide context: Before any treatment, at initial diagnosis, peripheral blood was collected.

TCR beta CDR3 region amplification was performed from RNA transcripts. The HTBI primer set served for first-round RT-PCR of the TCR CDR3. TCRdb independently ran MiXCR on the multiplex PCR reads; one entry per CDR3 protein. The table records about 270,000 distinct CDR3 sequences, around 20% of them present only once. This clonotype was observed at least ten times. The germline CDR1 and CDR2 sequences are DFQATT and SNEGSKA (reference sequence). With V trimmed by 5 bases and J by 2 bases, 5 bases remained unmatched. The CDR3 runs to 13 residues. The chain is built from TRBV20-1 and TRBJ1-1; 7 bases match TRBD1. This receptor was identified in a man aged 25 to 45 with Graves' ophthalmopathy. The sample taken for sequencing was blood. In DNA, the CDR3 is TGCAGTGCTTCGACAGGGAGAAACACTGAAGCTTTCTTT. It codes for CSASTGRNTEAFF.